Listed below are T cell receptor beta chains from one sample, sequenced in a study of blood T cell repertoires in COVID-19. Data came from immunoSEQ multiplex PCR; TCRdb stores just in-frame clones and leaves some out. The sample lists 210,000 or so clones, less than 85% occurring once. The sample comprised PBMCs or T cells enriched from blood (not recorded which). All receptors derive from a man aged 55 to 69 who had recovered from COVID-19. Both conserved end residues are part of each CDR3. The order of the fields is V gene, J gene, clone size, D gene, CDR3 DNA, CDR3 protein. The D gene is left open where the match is weak. Size is omitted from some rows. Given values are once, few, many or a class for expanded clones.

V gene: TRBV5-4
J gene: TRBJ1-3
clone size: NA
D gene: NA
CDR3 DNA: TGTGCCAGCAGCTTGTGGGCAGGCCCGTTCTCTGGAAACACCATATATTTT
CDR3 protein: CASSLWAGPFSGNTIYF

V gene: TRBV7-2
J gene: TRBJ1-1
clone size: NA
D gene: NA
CDR3 DNA: TGTGCCAGCAGCTTCCATGGGCCAGGGAACACTGAAGCTTTCTTT
CDR3 protein: CASSFHGPGNTEAFF

V gene: TRBV7-7
J gene: TRBJ2-2
clone size: NA
D gene: TRBD1
CDR3 DNA: TGTGCTAGCAGCATAGCCCCCCCAGGGGGCGACACCGGGGAGCTGTTTTTT
CDR3 protein: CASSIAPPGGDTGELFF

V gene: TRBV4-2
J gene: TRBJ1-5
clone size: NA
D gene: NA
CDR3 DNA: TGTGCCAGCAGCCAAGATAATCGAGGCGTTCAGCCCCAGCATTTT
CDR3 protein: CASSQDNRGVQPQHF

V gene: TRBV4-1
J gene: TRBJ1-1
clone size: NA
D gene: NA
CDR3 DNA: TGCGCCAGCAGCCAAGATGCAGGATCCACTGAAGCTTTCTTT
CDR3 protein: CASSQDAGSTEAFF

V gene: TRBV25-1
J gene: TRBJ2-5
clone size: NA
D gene: TRBD2
CDR3 DNA: TGTGCCAGCAGTATAGCGGGGACCCAAGAGACCCAGTACTTC
CDR3 protein: CASSIAGTQETQYF

V gene: TRBV10-3
J gene: TRBJ2-7
clone size: NA
D gene: TRBD1
CDR3 DNA: TGTGCCATCACCCGGGACAGGGAATACGAGCAGTACTTC
CDR3 protein: CAITRDREYEQYF

V gene: TRBV6-1
J gene: TRBJ1-2
clone size: NA
D gene: NA
CDR3 DNA: TGTGCCAGCAGTGAGGGGCTCCGCTATGGCTACACCTTC
CDR3 protein: CASSEGLRYGYTF

V gene: TRBV19
J gene: TRBJ2-1
clone size: many
D gene: TRBD2
CDR3 DNA: TGTGCCAGTACCCTTGGACTAGCGGGGGGGCAGCAGTTCTTC
CDR3 protein: CASTLGLAGGQQFF

V gene: TRBV25-1
J gene: TRBJ2-5
clone size: NA
D gene: TRBD2
CDR3 DNA: TGTGCCAGCAGTGGGTGGCTAGCGGGGGACCAAGAGACCCAGTACTTC
CDR3 protein: CASSGWLAGDQETQYF

V gene: TRBV5-1
J gene: TRBJ1-2
clone size: NA
D gene: NA
CDR3 DNA: TGCGCCAGCAGCTTGGGTCCCAGGGCGACTAACTATGGCTACACCTTC
CDR3 protein: CASSLGPRATNYGYTF

V gene: TRBV15
J gene: TRBJ1-4
clone size: NA
D gene: NA
CDR3 DNA: TGTGCCACCAGCTCTTTAGAACGATACGATAAAAAACTGTTTTTT
CDR3 protein: CATSSLERYDKKLFF

V gene: TRBV11-2
J gene: TRBJ2-3
clone size: NA
D gene: TRBD2
CDR3 DNA: TGTGCCAGCAGCTTTGTTCGGCTAGCGGGGAACACAGATACGCAGTATTTT
CDR3 protein: CASSFVRLAGNTDTQYF

V gene: TRBV24-1
J gene: TRBJ2-3
clone size: NA
D gene: NA
CDR3 DNA: TGTGCCACCAGTGATTTGTCTTCGGATACGCAGTATTTT
CDR3 protein: CATSDLSSDTQYF

V gene: TRBV30
J gene: TRBJ2-5
clone size: NA
D gene: TRBD1
CDR3 DNA: TGTGCCTGGAGAAGGGACAGGGAAGAGACCCAGTACTTC
CDR3 protein: CAWRRDREETQYF

V gene: TRBV5-5
J gene: TRBJ1-4
clone size: few
D gene: TRBD1
CDR3 DNA: TGTGCCAGCAGCTACGGACAGGCCGATAATGAAAAACTGTTTTTT
CDR3 protein: CASSYGQADNEKLFF

V gene: TRBV7-6
J gene: TRBJ2-3
clone size: NA
D gene: TRBD2
CDR3 DNA: TGTGCCAGCAGCTCCGGACTAGCGGGGGGGCAAGATACGCAGTATTTT
CDR3 protein: CASSSGLAGGQDTQYF

V gene: TRBV7-2
J gene: TRBJ1-1
clone size: few
D gene: NA
CDR3 DNA: TGTGCCAGCAGCTCCGGGACTTCGGCTGAAGCTTTCTTT
CDR3 protein: CASSSGTSAEAFF

V gene: TRBV29-1
J gene: TRBJ2-1
clone size: NA
D gene: TRBD2
CDR3 DNA: TGCAGCGTTGCTAGCGGGGGTTACAATGAGCAGTTCTTC
CDR3 protein: CSVASGGYNEQFF

V gene: TRBV12-3/TRBV12-4
J gene: TRBJ2-7
clone size: NA
D gene: NA
CDR3 DNA: TGTGCCAGCAGCTTGAAGGGGTTCGAGCAGTACTTC
CDR3 protein: CASSLKGFEQYF

V gene: TRBV25-1
J gene: TRBJ2-1
clone size: NA
D gene: TRBD1
CDR3 DNA: TGTGCCAGCAGTGCCCAGGGGGCTGATTCCTACAATGAGCAGTTCTTC
CDR3 protein: CASSAQGADSYNEQFF

V gene: TRBV7-2
J gene: TRBJ2-7
clone size: NA
D gene: TRBD2
CDR3 DNA: TGTGCCAGCAGCTTAGATGGCGGGGGGCGGGCCTACGAGCAGTACTTC
CDR3 protein: CASSLDGGGRAYEQYF

V gene: TRBV4-2
J gene: TRBJ1-5
clone size: NA
D gene: TRBD1
CDR3 DNA: TGTGCCAGCAGCCATCTTCCGGGACAGGGGCCTTATAGCAATCAGCCCCAGCATTTT
CDR3 protein: CASSHLPGQGPYSNQPQHF

V gene: TRBV3-1/TRBV3-2
J gene: TRBJ1-2
clone size: NA
D gene: NA
CDR3 DNA: TGTGCCAGCAGCCAAGTGGTCAGGGGTGGCTACACCTTC
CDR3 protein: CASSQVVRGGYTF

V gene: TRBV7-2
J gene: TRBJ1-1
clone size: NA
D gene: NA
CDR3 DNA: TGTGCCAGCAGCTTAAACAAGAACACTGAAGCTTTCTTT
CDR3 protein: CASSLNKNTEAFF

V gene: TRBV24-1
J gene: TRBJ2-2
clone size: NA
D gene: NA
CDR3 DNA: TGTGCCACCAGTGATCCAACAGTAGGTTCCGGGGAGCTGTTTTTT
CDR3 protein: CATSDPTVGSGELFF

V gene: TRBV5-8
J gene: TRBJ1-5
clone size: NA
D gene: NA
CDR3 DNA: TGTGCCAGCAGATTCAGAAGTCAGCCCCAGCATTTT
CDR3 protein: CASRFRSQPQHF

V gene: TRBV19
J gene: TRBJ2-7
clone size: NA
D gene: TRBD1
CDR3 DNA: TGTGCCAGTAGTGCCCGACAGGGCTACGAGCAGTACTTC
CDR3 protein: CASSARQGYEQYF

V gene: TRBV7-2
J gene: TRBJ2-5
clone size: NA
D gene: TRBD1
CDR3 DNA: TGTGCCAGCAGCTCGGGACAGGGGCGAGAGACCCAGTACTTC
CDR3 protein: CASSSGQGRETQYF